This T cell receptor (beta chain) was sequenced for a study of T cells in Graves' hyperthyroidism and ophthalmopathy. V gave up 2 bases and J gave up 4 bases, with 12 bases separating them. The CDR3 length is 15 residues. CDR1 is KGHSH, CDR2 LQKENI, per germline. The TCR beta CDR3 regions underwent amplification using RNA transcripts as the source. The HTBI primer set was used in a first-round RT-PCR of the TCR CDR3. From the multiplex PCR reads, TCRdb called clonotypes with MiXCR, one entry per CDR3 protein. The sample holds under 350,000 distinct CDR3 sequences; over 20% are singletons and the top ten take about 50%. Many counts were recorded for this clonotype. What it binds is not known. Broader study findings: Blood also contained most expanded thyroid clonotypes above 0.001.

Hyperthyroidism, newly diagnosed and lasting under 2 months, affected patients aged 18 to 65. Uncontrolled infection, other autoimmune disease, pregnancy or lactation barred patients from enrollment. PBMCs came from 8.5 to 10 ml fresh peripheral blood. This sequence originates from a woman in her forties or fifties with Graves' hyperthyroidism. The rearrangement joins TRBV18 to TRBJ2-1; perhaps TRBD2 as D (6 bases). Specimen: blood. The DNA of the CDR3 is TGTGCCAGCTCACCAAAGGGTCGGGGGTACAATGAGCAGTTCTTC. Encoded protein: CASSPKGRGYNEQFF.